A selection of T cell receptor beta chains follows, all from one sample in a study of T cell changes during pregnancy in multiple sclerosis. Repertoires were generated with immunoSEQ multiplex PCR, while TCRdb's copy carries only in-frame clones and drops some. The data hold roughly 20,000 clones, with roughly 90% observed a single time. Sequenced here: CD8+ T cells from peripheral blood mononuclear cells, sampled in the first trimester of pregnancy. Every receptor here comes from a female donor with multiple sclerosis, enrolled in a pregnancy study. Each CDR3 is given with its conserved first and last residue. The D gene is left open where the match is weak. Clone size is shown for a subset of rows, as once, few, many or a class of expanded clone.

size	D	V	J	CDR3	DNA
once	TRBD2	TRBV7-9	TRBJ2-7	CASSSAGLAGDQQYF	TGTGCCAGCAGTTCAGCGGGACTAGCGGGAGATCAGCAGTACTTC
medium-sized	NA	TRBV5-1	TRBJ2-7	CASSWRDGSSYEQYF	TGCGCCAGCAGCTGGAGGGACGGCAGCTCCTACGAGCAGTACTTC
NA	NA	TRBV29-1	TRBJ1-4	CSVATGANEKLFF	TGCAGCGTAGCAACCGGGGCTAATGAAAAACTGTTTTTT
NA	TRBD1	TRBV19	TRBJ1-5	CASSGGGQGGPNQPQHF	TGTGCCAGTAGTGGGGGGGGACAGGGGGGACCAAATCAGCCCCAGCATTTT
NA	TRBD1	TRBV29-1	TRBJ2-5	CSAKPGGQETQYF	TGCAGCGCCAAGCCAGGGGGACAAGAGACCCAGTACTTC
NA	TRBD1	TRBV7-9	TRBJ2-7	CASRDSTSYEQYF	TGTGCGAGCCGGGACAGTACCTCCTACGAGCAGTACTTC
NA	TRBD1	TRBV14	TRBJ2-5	CASSPRDRVTETQYF	TGTGCCAGCAGCCCGCGGGACAGGGTTACGGAGACCCAGTACTTC
NA	TRBD2	TRBV4-3	TRBJ2-1	CASSQDPGLAGVSNEQFF	TGCGCCAGCAGCCAAGACCCCGGACTAGCGGGAGTGAGCAATGAGCAGTTCTTC
NA	NA	TRBV29-1	TRBJ2-7	CSVEMAGLDSEQYF	TGCAGCGTTGAGATGGCGGGATTGGACTCCGAGCAGTACTTC
NA	NA	TRBV5-4	TRBJ1-1	CASSPPQKPGEAFF	TGTGCCAGCAGCCCCCCACAAAAGCCGGGTGAAGCTTTCTTT
NA	TRBD1	TRBV25-1	TRBJ2-1	CASTRDRLNNEQFF	TGTGCCAGCACCAGGGACAGGCTCAACAATGAGCAGTTCTTC
NA	NA	TRBV10-1	TRBJ2-1	CASSEWLAVVHEQFF	TGCGCCAGCAGTGAGTGGCTGGCAGTGGTCCATGAGCAGTTCTTC
NA	NA	TRBV5-5	TRBJ2-7	CASSEYEQYF	TGTGCCAGCAGCGAGTACGAGCAGTACTTC
NA	NA	TRBV27	TRBJ1-2	CASSFAGEHYGYTF	TGTGCCAGCAGTTTCGCAGGGGAACACTATGGCTACACCTTC
few	TRBD1	TRBV13	TRBJ1-1	CASSTWGRGPTEAFF	TGTGCCAGCAGCACCTGGGGCAGGGGGCCTACTGAAGCTTTCTTT
NA	NA	TRBV21-1	TRBJ2-3	CASKVRAFSSDTQYF	TGTGCCTCCAAGGTGAGGGCTTTCTCATCAGATACGCAGTATTTT
NA	NA	TRBV11-2	TRBJ2-3	CASSLGPPGPDTQYF	TGTGCCAGCAGCTTGGGGCCCCCGGGTCCAGATACGCAGTATTTT
NA	TRBD1	TRBV19	TRBJ2-1	CASKRGQGAGEQFF	TGTGCCAGTAAAAGGGGACAGGGCGCCGGTGAGCAGTTCTTC
NA	NA	TRBV10-3	TRBJ1-1	CAISEAGYLDTEAFF	TGTGCCATCAGTGAAGCAGGGTATTTGGACACTGAAGCTTTCTTT
NA	TRBD2	TRBV29-1	TRBJ2-3	CSVPRGGASVDTQYF	TGCAGCGTACCCCGGGGGGGGGCCAGTGTAGATACGCAGTATTTT
NA	NA	TRBV9	TRBJ2-3	CASSFGGKFSSTDTQYF	TGTGCCAGCAGCTTCGGGGGAAAGTTTTCTAGCACAGATACGCAGTATTTT
NA	TRBD1	TRBV19	TRBJ1-1	CASSLQGVNTEAFF	TGTGCCAGTAGTCTTCAGGGGGTGAACACTGAAGCTTTCTTT
NA	NA	TRBV19	TRBJ1-1	CASTSRPSLDRFMNTEAFF	TGTGCCAGTACCTCTCGGCCCTCACTTGACAGGTTCATGAACACTGAAGCTTTCTTT
NA	NA	TRBV4-2	TRBJ2-7	CASSQVAGWYEQYF	TGTGCCAGCAGCCAAGTCGCAGGTTGGTACGAGCAGTACTTC
NA	TRBD2	TRBV19	TRBJ2-5	CASSIVAGAQETQYF	TGTGCCAGTAGTATAGTAGCGGGGGCTCAAGAGACCCAGTACTTC
NA	NA	TRBV4-1	TRBJ2-1	CASSQDMSSAAYNEQFF	TGCGCCAGCAGCCAAGATATGTCGAGCGCCGCCTACAATGAGCAGTTCTTC
NA	NA	TRBV10-3	TRBJ1-4	CATRSGTTNEKLFF	TGTGCCACCAGGTCGGGGACAACTAATGAAAAACTGTTTTTT
NA	NA	TRBV29-1	TRBJ1-1	CSVVMNTEAFF	TGCAGCGTTGTCATGAACACTGAAGCTTTCTTT
NA	TRBD2	TRBV7-3	TRBJ2-3	CASPLRTSVGDTQYF	TGTGCCAGCCCCCTGAGGACTAGCGTAGGAGATACGCAGTATTTT
NA	TRBD1	TRBV10-3	TRBJ2-7	CAITETGEDEQYF	TGTGCCATCACCGAGACAGGGGAAGACGAGCAGTACTTC